Each of the 18 T cell receptor beta chains below was sequenced from the same sample in a study of human T cells and chemical hapten exposure. TCRdb processed the RACE reads anew with MiXCR; each CDR3 protein has one entry. The table records 350,000 to 400,000 distinct CDR3 sequences, 5% to 6.5% of them present only once. Time point defined: pre-sensitization, week 0. Indicated treatment: therapeutic diphenylcyclopropenone sensitization with weekly scalp DPC. This material consisted of whole blood, taken in connection with sensitization to the hapten diphenylcyclopropenone (DPC). The receptors were gathered from a woman aged 50 to 60 with alopecia areata. Some clones in this sample may be carry-over from other donors' samples.

This clonotype has ten or more counts. This chain links TRBV10-2 with TRBJ1-2; 8 nucleotides line up with TRBD1. CDR1 is WSHSY, CDR2 SAAADI, per germline. The CDR3 extends over 15 amino acids. Trimming took 3 bases from V and 6 from J; bases not matched to a gene: 9. The CDR3 DNA reads as TGCGCCAGCAGTGATTTCAGGGGGCGCCGGGATGGCTACACCTTC. Amino acid sequence: CASSDFRGRRDGYTF.

The table lists this clonotype with many counts. The chain joins TRBV7-9 to TRBJ1-5; D is undetermined. The CDR3 is 12 amino acids. Germline CDR1 SEHNR, CDR2 FQNEAQ (reference sequence). V dropped 4 bases and J dropped 9 bases, with 10 bases sitting between them. This chain's CDR3 is CASSSDTLPQHF. CDR3 bases: TGTGCCAGCAGCTCAGACACGTTGCCCCAGCATTTT.

This clonotype was counted many times. This chain links TRBV4-3 with TRBJ2-1; D might be TRBD1 (6 bases). CDR1 and CDR2 from the germline V gene are LGHNA and YSLEER. The CDR3 loop spans 15 amino acids. Trimming left V 0 bases short and J 7 bases short, with 13 bases between. The CDR3 loop is CASSQDRGGPNEQFF. The DNA of the CDR3 is TGCGCCAGCAGCCAAGATCGTGGGGGCCCTAATGAGCAGTTCTTC.

This clonotype has ten or more counts. The gene calls are TRBV5-1 and TRBJ2-4, with D tentatively TRBD1 (6 bases). Germline V gives CDR1 SGHRS, CDR2 YFSETQ. V lost 4 bases and J lost 4, with 9 bases in between. This CDR3 comprises 13 residues. This CDR3 is CASSTGQKNIQYF. CDR3 coding DNA: TGCGCCAGCAGCACGGGACAAAAAAACATTCAGTACTTC. Full variable domain (missing parts from reference TRBV5-1 and TRBJ2-4): KAGVTQTPRYLIKTRGQQVTLSCSPISGHRSVSWYQQTPGQGLQFLFEYFSETQRNKGNFPGRFSGRQFSNSRSEMNVSTLELGDSALYLCASSTGQKNIQYFGAGTRLSVL.

In this sample, this clonotype turned up a few times. The CDR3 coding sequence is TGTGCCAGCAGTTTATCCGGGGGGGGAAAAGCTTTCTTT. It codes for CASSLSGGGKAFF. The chain is built from TRBV27 and TRBJ1-1; D is perhaps TRBD1 (5 bases). Trimming removed 0 bases from V and 9 bases from J, with 11 bases in between. The CDR3 length is 13 residues. The germline gives CDR1 MNHEY, CDR2 SMNVEV (reference sequence).

Concerning this clonotype itself: This may arise from a read error, as a much more abundant clone is one base away. CDR3 protein: CASSSYRGPTGELFF. DNA for the CDR3: TGTGCCAGCAGTTCGTACAGGGGGCCCACCGGGGAGCTGTTTTTT. The chain recombines TRBV28 with TRBJ2-2, with TRBD1 matching over 9 bases. The CDR3 covers 15 residues. CDR1 MDHEN and CDR2 SYDVKM come from the germline V gene. The V and J ends lost 4 bases and 4 bases, in that order; junction bases with no gene match: 4.

This clonotype was seen many times. The rearrangement uses TRBV10-3 and TRBJ1-5; unclear D gene. The length of the CDR3 is 16 residues. Trimming stripped 0 bases from V and 1 base from J, with 10 bases between. Germline CDR1 reads ENHRY; CDR2 reads SYGVKD. The CDR3 is CAISESKGVSNQPQHF. The CDR3 DNA is TGTGCCATCAGTGAGTCGAAGGGTGTAAGCAATCAGCCCCAGCATTTT.

The rearrangement joins TRBV12-5 to TRBJ1-2, with D possibly matching TRBD1 (5 bases). Germline values: CDR1 LGHNT, CDR2 FRNRAP. V lost 3 bases to trimming and J lost 8 bases, with 16 bases between them. This CDR3 has 14 residues. The CDR3 sequence: CASGFSGPLTGYTF. The CDR3 coding sequence is TGTGCTAGTGGTTTTTCAGGGCCCTTAACGGGCTACACCTTC.

Regarding this clonotype: A much larger clone is a single base away; this may be a read error. The V call is TRBV27, the J call TRBJ2-7; possibly TRBD2 for D (5 bases). The CDR3 runs 14 residues. CDR1 MNHEY and CDR2 SMNVEV come from the germline V gene (reference sequence). The CDR3 DNA reads TGTTCCAGCAGTTTGGGTGGGAGTCCCTACGAGCAGTACTTC. This gives the protein CSSSLGGSPYEQYF.

This clonotype has a count of ten or more. The chain is built from TRBV2 and TRBJ2-3; 10 bases agree with TRBD2. Germline V CDR1 and CDR2: SNHLY, FYNNEI. J was trimmed by 0 bases and V by 8 bases; bases with no gene match: 2. The CDR3 is 14 residues long. CDR3 amino acids: CASVLAGSTDTQYF. DNA of the CDR3: TGTGCCAGCGTACTAGCGGGGAGCACAGATACGCAGTATTTT.

This clonotype has ten or more counts. The rearrangement uses TRBV4-1 and TRBJ2-3, with D possibly matching TRBD2 (5 bases). Germline V lookup: CDR1 MGHRA, CDR2 YSYEKL. The CDR3 loop spans 13 amino acids. Trimming pared 0 bases from V and 9 bases from J, leaving 10 bases between. CDR3 sequence reads: CASSQDPSPTQYF. DNA for the CDR3: TGCGCCAGCAGCCAAGATCCTAGCCCGACGCAGTATTTT.

This clonotype was counted between two and nine times. This CDR3 reads CASSWGLAGDPYEQYF. The DNA for the CDR3 is TGTGCCAGCAGTTGGGGCCTAGCGGGGGACCCCTACGAGCAGTACTTC. This sequence joins TRBV27 and TRBJ2-7; TRBD2 aligns across 10 bases. The CDR3 spans 16 residues. Per the germline V gene, CDR1 is MNHEY and CDR2 is SMNVEV (reference sequence). The junction had 8 bases not matched to a gene; V was cut back by 4 bases and J by 2 bases.

The chain links TRBV28 to TRBJ1-3, with 7 bases aligning to TRBD1. CDR1 and CDR2 (germline): MDHEN, SYDVKM. This CDR3 has 17 residues. Germline trimming cut 5 bases from V and 2 bases from J; bases unmatched to any gene: 12. Written as DNA, the CDR3 is TGTGCCAGCAGTCCACACAGGACAGGCTTTACTGGAAACACCATATATTTT. It specifies CASSPHRTGFTGNTIYF.

The rearrangement joins TRBV29-1 to TRBJ2-2, with TRBD1 as a possible D gene (5 bases). Germline V gene sequence: CDR1 SQVTM, CDR2 ANQGSEA. The CDR3 length is 13 residues. Trimming removed 7 bases at V and 7 bases at J, with 16 bases between. CDR3 DNA sequence: TGCAGCGCTCCACGGCAGGGCGGCGGGGAGCTGTTTTTT. It is translated as CSAPRQGGGELFF.

This clonotype was picked up many times. The V and J genes are TRBV5-1 and TRBJ1-2; 7 nucleotides match TRBD1. The V and J ends lost 3 bases and 4 bases, in that order; junction bases with no gene match: 18. Germline V CDR1 and CDR2: SGHRS, YFSETQ. There are 18 residues in the CDR3. The CDR3, as DNA: TGCGCCAGCAGCTCGAGATCCGGGACAGCCTTAAAAGGCTATGGCTACACCTTC. It specifies CASSSRSGTALKGYGYTF.

V usage is TRBV29-1 and J usage is TRBJ2-1, with D possibly TRBD1 on 5 matching bases. Germline CDR1 and CDR2: SQVTM and ANQGSEA. This CDR3 spans 12 amino acids. Trimming took off 3 bases at V and 9 bases at J, with 12 bases between the two ends. CDR3 amino acids: CSVDQGLGEQFF. The CDR3 DNA sequence: TGCAGCGTTGACCAGGGTCTGGGTGAGCAGTTCTTC.

This chain links TRBV9 with TRBJ2-6; the D gene is possibly TRBD1 (5 bases). Per germline, CDR1 SGDLS and CDR2 YYNGEE. The CDR3 is made up of 19 amino acids. V gave up 3 bases and J gave up 3 bases, with 22 bases separating them. CDR3 residues: CASSETTVHWLGGANVLTF. The CDR3 DNA reads TGTGCCAGCAGCGAGACGACAGTCCACTGGCTTGGTGGGGCCAACGTCCTGACTTTC.

The rearrangement joins TRBV4-3 to TRBJ2-7, with D perhaps TRBD1 or TRBD2 (5 bases each). Trimming shortened V by 5 bases and J by 3 bases, and 17 bases separated the two germline ends. Germline V lookup: CDR1 LGHNA, CDR2 YSLEER. This CDR3 comprises 15 residues. CDR3: CASSTGRDGFYEQYF. As DNA, the CDR3 is TGCGCCAGCAGCACAGGAAGGGACGGATTCTACGAGCAGTACTTC.